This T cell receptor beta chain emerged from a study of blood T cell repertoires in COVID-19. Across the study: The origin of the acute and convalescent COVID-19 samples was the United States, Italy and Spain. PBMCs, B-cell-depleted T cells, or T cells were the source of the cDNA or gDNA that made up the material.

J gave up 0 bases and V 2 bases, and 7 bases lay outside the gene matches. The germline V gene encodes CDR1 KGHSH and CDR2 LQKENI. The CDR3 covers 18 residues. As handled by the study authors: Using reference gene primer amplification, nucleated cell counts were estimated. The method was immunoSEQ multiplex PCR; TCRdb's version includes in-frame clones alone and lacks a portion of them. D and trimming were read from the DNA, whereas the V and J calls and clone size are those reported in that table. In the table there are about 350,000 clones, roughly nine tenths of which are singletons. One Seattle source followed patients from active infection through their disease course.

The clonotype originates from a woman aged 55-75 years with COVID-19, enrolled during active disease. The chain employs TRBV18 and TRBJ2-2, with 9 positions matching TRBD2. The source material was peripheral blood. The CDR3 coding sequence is TGTGCCAGCTCACCAACGAGCGGGGGGACCGCGAACACCGGGGAGCTGTTTTTT. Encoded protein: CASSPTSGGTANTGELFF.